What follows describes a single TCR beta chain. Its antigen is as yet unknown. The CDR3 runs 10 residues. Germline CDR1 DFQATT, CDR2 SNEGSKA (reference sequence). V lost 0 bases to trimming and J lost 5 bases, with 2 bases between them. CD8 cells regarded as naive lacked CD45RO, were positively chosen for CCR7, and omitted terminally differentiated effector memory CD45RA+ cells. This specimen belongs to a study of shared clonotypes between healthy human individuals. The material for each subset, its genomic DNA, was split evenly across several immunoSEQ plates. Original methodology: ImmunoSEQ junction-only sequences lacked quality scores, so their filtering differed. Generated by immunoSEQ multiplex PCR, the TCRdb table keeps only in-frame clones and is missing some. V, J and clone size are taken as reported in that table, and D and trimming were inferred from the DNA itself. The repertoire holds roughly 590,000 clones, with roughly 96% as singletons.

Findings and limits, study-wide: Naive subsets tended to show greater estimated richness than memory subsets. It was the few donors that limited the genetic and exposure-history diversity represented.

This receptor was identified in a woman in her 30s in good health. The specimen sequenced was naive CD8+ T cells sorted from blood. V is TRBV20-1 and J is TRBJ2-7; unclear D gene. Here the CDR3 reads CSARDNEQYF. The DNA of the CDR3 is TGCAGTGCTAGAGACAACGAGCAGTACTTC.